This T cell receptor (beta chain) was recovered during a study of CXCR3-negative and CXCR3-positive naive CD8 T cells. General study findings and limits: Higher TRB CDR3 hydrophobicity marked CXCR3-positive naive cells relative to CXCR3-negative naive cells.

CDR1 is SEHNR and CDR2 is FQNEAQ in the germline V gene (reference sequence). The CDR3 is made up of 15 amino acids. This clonotype ranks as medium-sized (0.01 to 0.1%) in terms of frequency. Its specificity is unknown. Triplicate sorting captured some 290,000 cells each from every CD8+ T cell subset. UMI labels and 5' RACE were used to prepare the TRB cDNA libraries. One entry per CDR3 protein, without DNA, is what TCRdb gives after re-calling the 5' RACE reads. The ten top clones account for approximately 1.3%, within a sample of roughly 4,800 distinct CDR3 sequences. This sequence originates from a human donor in good health. Some clones in this sample may be carry-over from other donors' samples. Sequencing was performed on naive CXCR3+ CD8+ T cells from blood. Subset given: CD45RO-CCR7+CD27+CD95- naive CD8+ T cells expressing CXCR3 (TNR3+). The rearrangement links TRBV7-9 to TRBJ1-1; the TRBD1 assignment by TCRdb is unverifiable without DNA. The CDR3: CASSPPYSGDTEAFF.